This entry features one T cell receptor beta chain sequence. Its antigen is currently unknown. A read error is possible here, since a much larger clone lies one base away. This CDR3 is 16 amino acids long. Germline values: CDR1 KGHSH, CDR2 LQKENI. These data belong to a study of T cells in Graves' hyperthyroidism and ophthalmopathy. The study, taken as a whole, reports: A 13 V-J signature model discriminated ophthalmopathy versus stable hyperthyroidism.

It was RNA transcripts that yielded the amplified TCR beta CDR3 regions. TCR CDR3 regions were first amplified by RT-PCR with HTBI primers. MiXCR, run by TCRdb on the multiplex PCR reads, gives a single entry per CDR3 protein. The table has about 480,000 distinct CDR3 sequences, approximately 15% seen once. The PBMCs were sourced from fresh peripheral blood (more than 9 ml). What was sequenced was blood. The clonotype was recovered from a woman between 18 and 29 years old with Graves' hyperthyroidism. The V gene is TRBV18, the J gene TRBJ2-7; 9 nucleotides match TRBD1. The CDR3 sequence: CASSPILGQGFDEQHV. CDR3 DNA sequence: TGTGCCAGCTCACCCATTCTCGGACAGGGGTTCGACGAGCAGCACGTC.